What follows are 18 T cell receptor beta chains derived from one specimen sequenced in a study of CD8 T cells in ankylosing spondylitis. Each CDR3 protein gets one entry after TCRdb re-called the 5' RACE reads with MiXCR. The profile covers about 360,000 distinct CDR3 sequences, with roughly 22% appearing a single time and less than 15% taken by the ten largest. Sample: blood, either unsorted or a sorted T cell fraction (not recorded which). The receptor set was obtained from a male donor with ankylosing spondylitis or in good health (not recorded which).

The chain couples TRBV12-3 or TRBV12-4 to TRBJ1-6, with D possibly being TRBD1 (6 bases). Trimming shortened V by 5 bases and J by 7 bases, and 9 bases separated the two germline ends. The CDR3 consists of 13 residues. CDR3 residues: CASSDRPNSPLHF. The CDR3 DNA reads as TGTGCCAGCAGTGACAGGCCGAATTCACCCCTCCACTTT.

This clonotype occurred a few times. V usage is TRBV7-9 and J usage is TRBJ2-3; 9 nucleotides align to TRBD2. V lost 5 bases and J lost 2; bases outside the gene matches: 5. CDR1 SEHNR and CDR2 FQNEAQ come from the germline V gene (reference sequence). The CDR3 runs 15 residues. The CDR3 DNA reads TGTGCCAGCAGCGGGCTAGCGGGGCACACAGATACGCAGTATTTT. This gives the protein CASSGLAGHTDTQYF. Full variable domain (remainder filled in from reference TRBV7-9 and TRBJ2-3): DTGVSQNPRHKITKRGQNVTFRCDPISEHNRLYWYRQTLGQGPEFLTYFQNEAQLEKSRLLSDRFSAERPKGSFSTLEIQRTEQGDSAMYLCASSGLAGHTDTQYFGPGTRLTVL.

The rearrangement joins TRBV15 to TRBJ1-4; no reliable D call. The CDR3 sequence is 13 residues long. Trimming removed 5 bases from V and 8 bases from J, with 12 bases in between. CDR1 and CDR2 (germline): LNHNV, YYDKDF (reference sequence). The CDR3 nucleotides read TGTGCCACCAGCCATGGTGATGGAGAAAAACTGTTTTTT. Translating it yields CATSHGDGEKLFF.

There are a few counts of this clonotype. The rearrangement links TRBV12-3 or TRBV12-4 to TRBJ2-7; 8 positions match TRBD1. Losses at the gene ends were 3 bases for V and 3 bases for J; bases not matched to a gene: 10. The CDR3 spans 16 residues. CDR3 sequence (DNA): TGTGCCAGCAGTTTCGGGCCGGGACAGGTCAACTACGAGCAGTACTTC. It encodes CASSFGPGQVNYEQYF.

DNA of the CDR3: TGTGCCAGCTCACCCCCGGAGCGGAGAGAGCAGTACTTC. This sequence encodes CASSPPERREQYF. The chain has TRBV18 and TRBJ2-7, with D possibly matching TRBD2 (5 bases). Trimming took 3 bases from V and 7 from J, leaving 13 bases between them. CDR3 length: 13 amino acids. Germline V gene sequence: CDR1 KGHSH, CDR2 LQKENI.

The CDR3 DNA reads TGTGCCAGCAGCTCCACTCCTTTCCAGGGACCGGAGCAGTACTTC. Protein sequence: CASSSTPFQGPEQYF. The chain uses TRBV7-9 and TRBJ2-7; D is tentatively TRBD1 or TRBD2 (5 bases each). CDR1 is SEHNR, CDR2 FQNEAQ, per germline (reference sequence). V lost 4 bases and J 7 bases, leaving 20 bases between the germline ends. The CDR3 sequence is 15 residues long. Using reference TRBV7-9 and TRBJ2-7 for the parts outside the CDR3, the full variable domain is DTGVSQNPRHKITKRGQNVTFRCDPISEHNRLYWYRQTLGQGPEFLTYFQNEAQLEKSRLLSDRFSAERPKGSFSTLEIQRTEQGDSAMYLCASSSTPFQGPEQYFGPGTRLTVT.

The CDR3 reads CASSPGLPGGGANVLTF. The DNA for the CDR3 is TGTGCCAGTAGTCCGGGACTCCCCGGAGGTGGGGCCAACGTCCTGACTTTC. The rearrangement links TRBV19 to TRBJ2-6; a weak D match, TRBD2 (6 bases). Germline CDR1 and CDR2: LNHDA and SQIVND (reference sequence). This CDR3 has 17 amino acids. V lost 5 bases and J 3 bases, leaving 17 bases between the germline ends.

This CDR3 is CASSRLAPFETQYF. DNA of the CDR3: TGTGCCAGCAGTAGACTAGCCCCTTTTGAGACCCAGTACTTC. V and J are TRBV12-3 or TRBV12-4 and TRBJ2-5; 7 bases line up with TRBD2. The CDR3 covers 14 residues. V shed 5 bases and J 5 bases; nucleotides not matched to a gene: 8.

This clonotype showed up just a few times. The chain employs TRBV7-8 and TRBJ2-3, with TRBD2 identical over 11 bases. CDR1 and CDR2 (germline): SGHVS, FQNEAQ. The CDR3 covers 16 residues. Trimming at V came to 5 bases and at J to 2 bases, leaving 6 bases not matched to a gene. The DNA of the CDR3 is TGTGCCAGCAGCGAGGGACTAGCGGTTCCCACAGATACGCAGTATTTT. Translated, it gives CASSEGLAVPTDTQYF.

This clonotype was picked up a small number of times. The chain combines TRBV12-3 or TRBV12-4 with TRBJ2-5; D possibly uses TRBD1 or TRBD2 (5 bases each). Trimming cost V 5 bases and J 4 bases, with 14 bases left between them. The CDR3 sequence is 14 residues long. CDR3 sequence: CASSLGATRETQYF. DNA of the CDR3: TGTGCCAGCAGTCTCGGGGCCACCAGAGAGACCCAGTACTTC.

The chain recombines TRBV7-2 with TRBJ2-7, with 7 bases identical to TRBD1. With V trimmed by 4 bases and J by 3 bases, 6 bases remained unmatched. In germline, CDR1 is SGHTA, CDR2 FQGNSA. The CDR3 runs 14 residues. As DNA, the CDR3 is TGTGCCAGCAGCTCGAGGGACAGACTCTACGAGCAGTACTTC. It translates to CASSSRDRLYEQYF.

This clonotype occurred a few times. The chain links TRBV27 to TRBJ2-1, with TRBD2 identical over 10 bases. The J segment lost 0 bases and the V segment lost 6 bases, leaving 11 bases of the junction unmatched. Germline V gene sequence: CDR1 MNHEY, CDR2 SMNVEV (reference sequence). The CDR3 has 18 residues. CDR3 region: CASRSLAGDTSSYNEQFF. The CDR3 DNA reads as TGTGCCAGCAGGTCCCTAGCGGGGGATACAAGCTCCTACAATGAGCAGTTCTTC.

This chain connects TRBV29-1 to TRBJ2-6, with no clear D. The germline CDR1 and CDR2 sequences are SQVTM and ANQGSEA. This CDR3 has 15 amino acids. With 4 bases removed from V and 5 bases from J, the gap between germline ends came to 15 bases. CDR3 amino acids: CSVVIGRRRANVLTF. Written as DNA, the CDR3 is TGCAGCGTTGTGATCGGCAGGCGGAGGGCCAACGTCCTGACTTTC.

This clonotype was detected only a few times. This rearrangement joins TRBV12-3 or TRBV12-4 to TRBJ2-3, with 13 bases identical to TRBD2. Trimming at V came to 4 bases and at J to 4 bases, leaving 2 bases not matched to a gene. The CDR3 is 15 amino acids. The CDR3 region is CASSSGTSGADTQYF. The CDR3 DNA follows: TGTGCCAGCAGTTCGGGGACTAGCGGGGCAGATACGCAGTATTTT.

The rearrangement joins TRBV24-1 to TRBJ2-3; D may be TRBD2 (6 bases). Germline V lookup: CDR1 KGHDR, CDR2 SFDVKD. Trimming removed 7 bases from V and 5 bases from J, with 15 bases in between. This CDR3 is 14 amino acids long. This CDR3 is CATSGGSQGDTQYF. The DNA of the CDR3 is TGTGCCACCAGCGGGGGTTCCCAAGGAGATACGCAGTATTTT.

This chain connects TRBV7-9 to TRBJ2-5; 7 bases agree with TRBD2. The CDR3 extends over 14 amino acids. Per the germline V gene, CDR1 is SEHNR and CDR2 is FQNEAQ (reference sequence). V gave up 5 bases and J gave up 5 bases; unmatched junction bases: 8. As DNA, the CDR3 is TGTGCCAGCAGCCCCCGAGACGGGAGGGAGACCCAGTACTTC. The encoded protein is CASSPRDGRETQYF.

This clonotype showed up just once. The rearrangement joins TRBV25-1 to TRBJ2-3; D call uncertain. CDR1 and CDR2 (germline): MGHDK, SYGVNS. The CDR3 length is 12 residues. Between the trimmed V and J ends, which lost 5 bases and 9 bases, there was a span of 12 bases. In DNA, the CDR3 is TGTGCCAGCAGTCCTCCCGGGCGGACGCAGTATTTT. Encoded protein: CASSPPGRTQYF.

The chain uses TRBV28 and TRBJ2-7; 9 bases fit TRBD1. The V segment lost 8 bases and the J segment 3 bases; nucleotides outside the gene matches: 5. CDR3 length: 13 residues. Germline assignment: CDR1 MDHEN and CDR2 SYDVKM. For the CDR3, the DNA is TGTGCCAGCTACCAGACAGGGGGCTACGAGCAGTACTTC. Translation gives CASYQTGGYEQYF. Full variable domain (rest looked up from reference TRBV28 and TRBJ2-7): DVKVTQSSRYLVKRTGEKVFLECVQDMDHENMFWYRQDPGLGLRLIYFSYDVKMKEKGDIPEGYSVSREKKERFSLILESASTNQTSMYLCASYQTGGYEQYFGPGTRLTVT.